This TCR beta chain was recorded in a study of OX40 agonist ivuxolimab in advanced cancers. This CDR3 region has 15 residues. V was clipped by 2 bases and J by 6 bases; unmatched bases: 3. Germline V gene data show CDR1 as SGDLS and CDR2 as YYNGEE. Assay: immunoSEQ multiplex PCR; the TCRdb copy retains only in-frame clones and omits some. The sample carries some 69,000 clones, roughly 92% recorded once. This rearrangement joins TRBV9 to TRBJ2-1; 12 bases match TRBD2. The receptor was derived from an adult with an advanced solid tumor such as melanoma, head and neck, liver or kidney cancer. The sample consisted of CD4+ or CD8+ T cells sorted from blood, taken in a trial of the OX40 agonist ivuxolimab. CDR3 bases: TGTGCCAGCAGCGTGAGACTAGCGGGAGTCAATGAGCAGTTCTTC. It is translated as CASSVRLAGVNEQFF.